This entry lists 21 T cell receptor beta chains sequenced from one sample in a study of early T cells in non-severe SARS-CoV-2 infection. Each CDR3 protein is one row after TCRdb ran MiXCR on the 5' RACE reads. The sample consists of around 67,000 distinct CDR3 sequences, around 13% of them appearing once. The material sequenced was whole blood. The receptors originated from an adult who was a healthcare worker with PCR-confirmed SARS-CoV-2 infection or an uninfected control (not recorded which).

This clonotype came up many times. The rearrangement joins TRBV7-9 to TRBJ2-3, with 7 nucleotides matching TRBD1. CDR1 is SEHNR and CDR2 is FQNEAQ in the germline V gene (reference sequence). The CDR3 has 15 residues. Germline trimming cut 3 bases from V and 2 bases from J; bases unmatched to any gene: 5. The DNA of the CDR3 is TGTGCCAGCAGCTTCGTACAGGGGTACACAGATACGCAGTATTTT. It yields the protein CASSFVQGYTDTQYF.

This clonotype was recorded at least ten times. V gene TRBV5-6 combines with J gene TRBJ1-5; no reliable D call. Germline CDR1 reads SGHDT; CDR2 reads YYEEEE. The CDR3 spans 14 residues. V lost 4 bases and J lost 0, with 8 bases in between. CDR3 residues: CASSDSNSNQPQHF. The DNA for the CDR3 is TGTGCCAGCAGCGATTCAAATAGCAATCAGCCCCAGCATTTT.

This clonotype was seen many times. The CDR3 spells CASSSLAGAHNEQFF. In nucleotides, the CDR3 is TGTGCCAGCAGCTCCTTAGCGGGAGCCCACAATGAGCAGTTCTTC. The chain joins TRBV11-3 to TRBJ2-1, with TRBD2 matching 9 bases. The CDR3 sequence is 15 residues long. V lost 4 bases to trimming and J lost 5 bases; unmatched junction nucleotides: 6. The germline CDR1 and CDR2 sequences are SGHNT and YENEEA. Using reference TRBV11-3 and TRBJ2-1 for the parts outside the CDR3, the full variable domain is EAGVVQSPRYKIIEKKQPVAFWCNPISGHNTLYWYLQNLGQGPELLIRYENEEAVDDSQLPKDRFSAERLKGVDSTLKIQPAELGDSAVYLCASSSLAGAHNEQFFGPGTRLTVL.

This clonotype was counted at least ten times. The V gene is TRBV20-1, the J gene TRBJ2-5; D gene ambiguous. The CDR3 has 11 amino acids. Germline V gives CDR1 DFQATT, CDR2 SNEGSKA (reference sequence). The CDR3 sequence is CTLRVGETQYF. CDR3 sequence (DNA): TGCACCCTCCGGGTAGGAGAGACCCAGTACTTC.

This clonotype was recorded many times. The V gene is TRBV7-9, the J gene TRBJ2-7; D unclear. Per the germline V gene, CDR1 is SEHNR and CDR2 is FQNEAQ (reference sequence). Trimming shortened V by 2 bases and J by 5 bases, and 7 bases separated the two germline ends. CDR3 length: 12 amino acids. CDR3 DNA sequence: TGTGCCAGCAGCTTACCAGTAAACGAGCAGTACTTC. Its translation is CASSLPVNEQYF.

As concerns this clonotype: This could be a read error, since a much larger clone is one nucleotide away. The V gene is TRBV2, the J gene TRBJ2-2; tentative D call: TRBD1 (6 bases). Deletions cut 11 bases from V and 6 bases from J, with 10 bases between. The CDR3 runs to 11 residues. Germline V gene data show CDR1 as SNHLY and CDR2 as FYNNEI. CDR3 sequence (DNA): TGTGCCTGGGGGCTCGCCGGGGAGCTGTTTTTT. This translates into CAWGLAGELFF.

This clonotype occurred many times. This chain joins TRBV4-1 and TRBJ2-1; 13 nucleotides match TRBD2. V lost 4 bases and J lost 9; bases outside the gene matches: 9. In germline, CDR1 is MGHRA, CDR2 YSYEKL. The CDR3 sequence is 16 residues long. CDR3 sequence: CASSLWTSGSPPEQFF. DNA for the CDR3: TGCGCCAGCAGCCTTTGGACTAGCGGGAGTCCCCCTGAGCAGTTCTTC.

This clonotype was counted at least ten times. The genes are TRBV7-2 and TRBJ1-2, with D possibly matching TRBD1 (6 bases). Germline CDR1 is SGHTA and CDR2 is FQGNSA. Deletions cut 1 base from V and 8 bases from J, with 14 bases between. The CDR3 runs 14 residues. CDR3 nucleotides: TGTGCCAGCAGCTTAGACAGGGAACTGTTAGGCTACACCTTC. Translating it yields CASSLDRELLGYTF.

This clonotype appeared many times. The V gene is TRBV12-3 or TRBV12-4, the J gene TRBJ1-1; D not resolved. CDR3 size: 12 residues. Trimming removed 3 bases at V and 4 bases at J, with 6 bases between. CDR3 nucleotides: TGTGCCAGCAGTTTTCCCAGCACTGAAGCTTTCTTT. Encoded protein: CASSFPSTEAFF.

The chain couples TRBV11-2 to TRBJ2-3; D unclear. The germline CDR1 and CDR2 sequences are SGHAT and FQNNGV. The CDR3 is made up of 13 amino acids. Between the trimmed V and J ends, which lost 1 base and 9 bases, there was a span of 11 bases. The CDR3 DNA follows: TGTGCCAGCAGCTTAGTTCTATTACAAACGCAGTATTTT. The encoded protein is CASSLVLLQTQYF.

This clonotype occurred many times. The chain recombines TRBV10-2 with TRBJ1-5, with D possibly being TRBD1 (5 bases). Germline V gene sequence: CDR1 WSHSY, CDR2 SAAADI. The V gene lost 8 bases and the J gene lost 7 bases, with 9 bases spanning the gap. CDR3 size: 11 residues. The CDR3 DNA reads as TGCGCCAGCGGGGCTCACCAGCCCCAGCATTTT. Protein sequence: CASGAHQPQHF.

This clonotype was recorded at least ten times. The chain recombines TRBV20-1 with TRBJ2-1, with D possibly TRBD2 on 5 matching bases. Germline CDR1 is DFQATT and CDR2 is SNEGSKA (reference sequence). This CDR3 has 15 residues. V dropped 3 bases and J dropped 0 bases, with 12 bases sitting between them. The CDR3 DNA sequence: TGCAGTGCTAGGCTCAGAACTAGCTCCTACAATGAGCAGTTCTTC. It yields the protein CSARLRTSSYNEQFF.

The sample holds many counts of this clonotype. The chain employs TRBV6-2 or TRBV6-3 and TRBJ2-7; 10 nucleotides match TRBD2. Germline values: CDR1 MNHEY, CDR2 SVGEGT. Losses at the gene ends were 5 bases for V and 2 bases for J; bases not matched to a gene: 9. This CDR3 has 16 residues. The CDR3 loop reads CASSPRTSGLPYEQYF. CDR3 coding DNA: TGTGCCAGCAGTCCCCGGACTAGCGGACTACCCTACGAGCAGTACTTC.

This clonotype occurred many times. V is TRBV10-2 and J is TRBJ2-7, with D perhaps TRBD1 or TRBD2 (5 bases each). CDR3 size: 14 residues. V dropped 8 bases and J dropped 3 bases, with 17 bases sitting between them. Germline V gives CDR1 WSHSY, CDR2 SAAADI. The CDR3, as DNA: TGCGCCAGCTATGGGACCAATCGGTACTACGAGCAGTACTTC. It yields the protein CASYGTNRYYEQYF.

This clonotype was recorded many times. The V gene is TRBV20-1, the J gene TRBJ1-1, with a possible D match to TRBD1 (5 bases). The germline gives CDR1 DFQATT, CDR2 SNEGSKA (reference sequence). V dropped 1 base and J dropped 0 bases, with 12 bases sitting between them. CDR3 length equals 15 residues. Here the CDR3 reads CSARVRDRLNTEAFF. DNA for the CDR3: TGCAGTGCTAGAGTGCGGGACCGACTGAACACTGAAGCTTTCTTT.

The sample holds one count of this clonotype. This chain uses TRBV7-9 with TRBJ1-3; D call uncertain. Per the germline V gene, CDR1 is SEHNR and CDR2 is FQNEAQ (reference sequence). The V end lost 5 bases, the J end lost 3 bases, and 20 bases lay between the germline ends. CDR3 length equals 17 residues. The CDR3 DNA reads TGTGCCAGCAGCCCGACATCCGCTGTTTTCTTTGGAAACACCATATATTTT. Translating it yields CASSPTSAVFFGNTIYF.

This clonotype came up many times. This chain's CDR3 is CASSLRWDTNEQFF. In DNA, the CDR3 is TGTGCCAGCAGTTTAAGGTGGGATACCAATGAGCAGTTCTTC. The rearrangement uses TRBV28 and TRBJ2-1; D is uncertain. The germline gives CDR1 MDHEN, CDR2 SYDVKM. This CDR3 has 14 residues. The ends were cut back, 2 bases at V and 6 bases at J, with 11 bases in the middle. Variable domain in full (rest from reference TRBV28 and TRBJ2-1): DVKVTQSSRYLVKRTGEKVFLECVQDMDHENMFWYRQDPGLGLRLIYFSYDVKMKEKGDIPEGYSVSREKKERFSLILESASTNQTSMYLCASSLRWDTNEQFFGPGTRLTVL.

This clonotype was seen only a few times. This chain connects TRBV27 to TRBJ2-1; no clear D gene. In germline, CDR1 is MNHEY, CDR2 SMNVEV (reference sequence). V lost 5 bases and J lost 4, with 9 bases in between. The CDR3 is 13 amino acids. CDR3 region: CASSPGPYNEQFF. The CDR3 DNA reads as TGTGCCAGCAGTCCCGGGCCTTACAATGAGCAGTTCTTC.

There are many counts of this clonotype. The chain has TRBV7-9 and TRBJ1-2; D gene unclear. CDR3 length: 13 residues. Germline lookup yields CDR1 SEHNR and CDR2 FQNEAQ (reference sequence). V was shortened by 2 bases and J by 4 bases, with 8 bases between the two germline ends. Written as DNA, the CDR3 is TGTGCCAGCAGCTTAAGTAACGTCTATGGCTACACCTTC. Residues: CASSLSNVYGYTF.

This clonotype was seen at least ten times. V gene TRBV28 combines with J gene TRBJ2-7; TRBD2 aligns across 7 bases. CDR1 is MDHEN and CDR2 is SYDVKM in the germline V gene. CDR3 length: 13 residues. The V and J ends lost 5 bases and 0 bases, in that order; junction bases with no gene match: 1. CDR3 region: CASSRGSSYEQYF. The DNA of the CDR3 is TGTGCCAGCAGTCGCGGGAGCTCCTACGAGCAGTACTTC. The entire variable domain, with the rest obtained from reference TRBV28 and TRBJ2-7, is as follows: DVKVTQSSRYLVKRTGEKVFLECVQDMDHENMFWYRQDPGLGLRLIYFSYDVKMKEKGDIPEGYSVSREKKERFSLILESASTNQTSMYLCASSRGSSYEQYFGPGTRLTVT.

This clonotype was seen ten or more times. The genes are TRBV12-3 or TRBV12-4 and TRBJ1-6, with 12 bases lining up with TRBD1. This CDR3 has 20 residues. V was clipped by 6 bases and J by 7 bases; unmatched bases: 19. The CDR3 here is CASRKAKGTGGEGGNSPLHF. Here the CDR3 DNA reads TGTGCCAGCAGGAAGGCCAAAGGGACAGGGGGCGAAGGAGGAAATTCACCCCTCCACTTT.